This T cell receptor (beta chain) derives from a study of blood T cell repertoires in COVID-19. The overall study: Italy, Spain and the United States were the sources of the convalescent and acute COVID-19 samples. The cDNA or gDNA used as material had been derived from T cells, B-cell-depleted T cells, or PBMCs.

Authors' methods: Amplifying reference gene primers gave estimates of nucleated cell counts. The method was immunoSEQ multiplex PCR; TCRdb's version includes in-frame clones alone and lacks a portion of them. V and J calls and clone size come straight from that table; D and trimming were deduced from the DNA. In the table there are around 160,000 clones, around 90% of which are singletons. The CDR3 runs 14 residues. Germline CDR1 reads SGHRS; CDR2 reads YFSETQ. V was pared by 6 bases and J by 4 bases, with 7 bases of the junction left unmatched. The J gene is TRBJ2-3, the V gene TRBV5-1; 8 nucleotides line up with TRBD1. The TCR was taken from a young man with acute or convalescent COVID-19. Sequencing was performed on peripheral blood. The CDR3 sequence is CASTLRGPADTQYF. In nucleotides, the CDR3 is TGCGCCAGCACCCTCAGGGGGCCGGCAGATACGCAGTATTTT.